The TCR beta chain under discussion was sequenced for a study of a mutant IDH1 vaccine in newly diagnosed glioma. As for the study in general: Patients arrived already treated with radiotherapy, temozolomide, or both, most having had both.

Overall study results and limits: Pseudoprogression showed no apparent link to changes in top peripheral T cell clonotypes.

Clones were sequenced by immunoSEQ multiplex PCR, and TCRdb holds only the in-frame ones, with some missing. The sample carries tens of thousands of clones, 80% to 90% recorded once. V trimming: 3 bases; J trimming: 4 bases; junction bases outside the gene matches: 7. The CDR3 runs to 15 residues. CDR1 and CDR2 (germline): SGHDN, FVKESK. On this clone: The antigen is not known.

The sample's time point: baseline, week 1 (first vaccination visit). Sample treatment: pre-vaccination baseline after standard-of-care therapy. The donors had new WHO grade 3 or 4 astrocytomas; these were IDH1-mutant and ATRX-lost. This sequence originates from a man younger than 45 with glioma. The chain combines TRBV14 with TRBJ2-7; 9 bases align to TRBD2. Sequenced here: PBMCs, sampled from a glioma patient treated with radiotherapy, temozolomide or both. The CDR3 sequence is CASSHAGGISYEQYF. The CDR3 DNA reads TGTGCCAGCAGCCACGCGGGGGGGATATCTTACGAGCAGTACTTC.